This T cell receptor (beta chain) was profiled in a study of blood T cell repertoires in COVID-19. In the study overall: Acute-phase and convalescent COVID-19 samples originated in the United States, Italy and Spain. From T cells, B-cell-depleted T cells, or PBMCs came the material, which was cDNA or gDNA.

Assay used: immunoSEQ multiplex PCR; TCRdb lists only in-frame clones, some missing. Altogether 150,000 to 200,000 clones are present, approximately 82% being singletons, with the ten largest covering roughly a fifth. The sample comprised peripheral blood. The receptor was isolated from an older woman who had recovered from COVID-19.

The CDR3 DNA reads as TGTGCCAGCAGTTTCGGACAGACCCTGGGGGAAAAACTGTTTTTT. This translates into CASSFGQTLGEKLFF. The chain has TRBV28 and TRBJ1-4; TRBD1 might be the D (6 bases). The CDR3 is 15 residues long. V shed 3 bases and J shed 8 bases, with 16 bases lying between them. The V gene's germline CDR1 is MDHEN and CDR2 SYDVKM. Variable domain in full (rest from reference TRBV28 and TRBJ1-4): DVKVTQSSRYLVKRTGEKVFLECVQDMDHENMFWYRQDPGLGLRLIYFSYDVKMKEKGDIPEGYSVSREKKERFSLILESASTNQTSMYLCASSFGQTLGEKLFFGSGTQLSVL.